This TCR beta chain was identified in a study of identical twins. CDR3 length equals 14 residues. Trimming cost V 7 bases and J 6 bases; bases outside gene matches: 6. CDR1 is ENHRY, CDR2 SYGVKD, per germline. This clonotype was counted at least ten times. TCRdb re-analysed the 5' RACE reads in MiXCR, keeping a single row per CDR3 protein. Of hundreds of thousands of distinct CDR3 sequences listed, about 20% are singletons. The data also belong to a second study, concerning T cells expressing NK-cell markers.

Source material: PBMCs. V and J are TRBV10-3 and TRBJ2-7; 13 bases match TRBD2. This receptor was identified in a woman aged 18-29 years in good health. The CDR3 bases are TGTGCCATCACCGGACTAGCGGGAGAAACCGAGCAGTACTTC. Translating it yields CAITGLAGETEQYF.